Each of the 7 T cell receptor beta chains below was sequenced from the same sample in a study of blood T cell repertoires in COVID-19. Method: immunoSEQ multiplex PCR; TCRdb's copy keeps in-frame clones and lacks some. The sample records just under 80,000 clones, less than 85% being singletons. The specimen sequenced was peripheral blood. Receptors were obtained from a woman between 70 and 85 years old with acute or convalescent COVID-19.

This rearrangement joins TRBV6-2 or TRBV6-3 to TRBJ2-2; 7 bases map to TRBD2. V was pared by 4 bases and J by 1 base, with 3 bases of the junction left unmatched. This CDR3 region has 15 residues. The V gene's germline CDR1 is MNHEY and CDR2 SVGEGT. CDR3 in amino acids: CASSSTGGNTGELFF. In nucleotides, the CDR3 is TGTGCCAGCAGTTCCACGGGGGGGAACACCGGGGAGCTGTTTTTT.

The chain has TRBV27 and TRBJ1-2; possible D gene TRBD1, 6 bases. CDR3 size: 15 residues. Trimming removed 3 bases from V and 4 bases from J, with 15 bases in between. Germline-derived CDR1 and CDR2 are MNHEY and SMNVEV (reference sequence). The CDR3 bases are TGTGCCAGCAGTTTGAGCCAGGGGCCCTTCTATGGCTACACCTTC. It encodes CASSLSQGPFYGYTF.

There are a few counts of this clone. V gene TRBV19 combines with J gene TRBJ1-1, with D tentatively TRBD1 (5 bases). The CDR3 totals 14 residues. V gave up 4 bases and J gave up 5 bases, with 14 bases separating them. CDR1 LNHDA and CDR2 SQIVND come from the germline V gene (reference sequence). The chain's CDR3 is CASSTDGGWTEAFF. The CDR3 coding sequence is TGTGCCAGTAGTACTGACGGGGGGTGGACTGAAGCTTTCTTT.

V gene TRBV11-1 combines with J gene TRBJ1-2, with no clear D. The germline V gene encodes CDR1 SGHAT and CDR2 FQDESV (reference sequence). V was clipped by 5 bases and J by 4 bases, with 11 bases between them. This CDR3 is 13 amino acids long. DNA for the CDR3: TGTGCCAGCAGCCCTAGAGAGAGCTATGGCTACACCTTC. This codes for CASSPRESYGYTF.

V is TRBV11-3 and J is TRBJ1-2; D gene uncertain. The CDR3 totals 16 residues. Germline CDR1 and CDR2: SGHNT and YENEEA. V was pared by 6 bases and J by 7 bases, with 24 bases between. CDR3 protein: CASRNRGGSHDGGYTF. Here the CDR3 DNA reads TGTGCCAGCAGGAATAGAGGCGGCTCTCATGACGGTGGCTACACCTTC.

This clone was seen only once. The V call is TRBV29-1, the J call TRBJ2-3; tentative D call: TRBD2 (6 bases). V lost 6 bases, J lost 3 bases, and 13 bases lay in between. This CDR3 is built from 13 residues. Per the germline V gene, CDR1 is SQVTM and CDR2 is ANQGSEA. As DNA, the CDR3 is TGCAGCGTACCGGGACTGGTGACAGATACGCAGTATTTT. Protein: CSVPGLVTDTQYF.

The chain has TRBV4-1 and TRBJ2-1, with TRBD1 identical over 9 bases. The junction had 13 bases not matched to a gene; V was cut back by 0 bases and J by 7 bases. The germline V gene encodes CDR1 MGHRA and CDR2 YSYEKL. The CDR3 sequence is 18 residues long. CDR3 amino acids: CASSQEFTGTGLWNEQFF. The CDR3 bases are TGCGCCAGCAGCCAAGAATTTACCGGGACAGGGTTGTGGAATGAGCAGTTCTTC.